Sequencing of this T cell receptor (beta chain) was carried out in a study of neurological immune-mediated disorders (dated by TCRdb to the late 2010s). Some background on the complete study: Among the roughly 34 multiple sclerosis patients, relapsing-remitting MS was present in roughly 30 and secondary progressive MS was present in 3. The study compared peripheral blood TCR-beta repertoires of HTLV-I-associated myelopathy (HAM/TSP) patients, multiple sclerosis patients and healthy controls using UMI-based sequencing. Alongside PBMC samples, the set of about 97 TCR-beta libraries contained longitudinal samples, technical triplicates, and paired CD4+ and CD8+ T-cell subsets that had been sorted. The cohort comprised around 70 subjects: 14 HAM/TSP patients, 35 or so multiple sclerosis patients and about 20 healthy controls.

The germline V gene (reference sequence) provides CDR1 DFQATT and CDR2 SNEGSKA. The CDR3, from cysteine to phenylalanine, totals 15 residues. CDR3 DNA only is kept here, 45 bases in frame from base 1. The V and J ends are trimmed by 1 base and 2 bases, leaving 12 bases between them. For unsorted PBMC libraries, 2 million PBMCs were used after storage in RNAlater at -80 degrees C until RNA extraction. The multiple sclerosis patients were enrolled in a US clinical protocol that used magnetic resonance imaging to evaluate disease progression. Peripheral blood underwent Ficoll-Hypaque density gradient centrifugation to isolate PBMCs, which were then cryopreserved in liquid nitrogen. cDNA was synthesized by template-switch 5'RACE using a primer carrying a 10-nucleotide random unique molecular identifier by which each TCR transcript was tagged. Every sequencing run yielded over 170 million TCR-beta sequences covering 15-18 subjects. Total RNA was extracted with the RNeasy kit. TCR-beta VDJ regions were amplified with primers for the TCR constant region and the 5'RACE anchor, using the KAPA Real-time Library Amplification kit. A first PCR added sample indexes and Illumina adaptors, and a second PCR then raised library yield. The roughly 650 bp TCR product was size-selected on a 2% E-gel SizeSelection system after Ampure bead purification. Before pooling, library quality was assessed on a Bioanalyzer, concentration was determined with Qubit, and library quantification was performed with the Kapa Library Quantification kit. An Illumina HiSeq 2500 sequenced the libraries paired-end 2 x 150 bp. To increase sequence diversity, about 23-32% phiX was spiked into each library pool. In the paper's pipeline: Quality-filtered reads were processed with the UMI-based MiGEC pipeline, which removed over 85% of raw TCR sequences during error correction. VDJ genes were aligned to IMGT germline references, and clonotypes were defined by unique CDR3 amino acid sequence plus V-J genes. Clonal expansion, Shannon diversity, and CDR3 relatedness (CalcPairwiseDistances, ClusterSamples) were evaluated with VDJtools, and phylogenetic trees were built with CLCbio workbench. Clones with at least 8 unique UMIs were defined as expanded, with this threshold being based on coefficient-of-variation modelling across technical triplicates. TCRdb reprocessed the public reads (quality trimming at Q25 with fastp, clone calling with MiXCR) and kept in-frame beta chains. Rows merge per CDR3 protein into single entries with the most common DNA and genes. The authors' filters were not applied to this entry. For this sample there are about 95,000 distinct CDR3 sequences; 3% to 4% appear just once. Of the sample, 5.5% to 6.5% is held by the ten largest clones.

Worth noting for this clonotype: Its antigen has not been determined. The sample holds no much larger clone one base away, and base qualities are not on file.

The research as a whole found: In phylogenetic analysis, the repertoires of 18 of 34 MS patients grouped into a cluster of related CDR3 sequences, which suggests a possible signature at the repertoire level. The MS cluster showed no association with clinical or MRI features, and the authors stated that larger cohorts are needed. TCR clonal expansion was greatest in HAM/TSP patients and smallest in MS patients, who ranked below even healthy controls. No identical CDR3 amino acid sequences were found to be shared among expanded clones across subjects, suggesting that TCR-beta repertoires were private in all groups.

Sequenced sample: PBMCs. The rearrangement joined TRBV20-1 to TRBJ2-1; no confident D gene assignment can be made. This TCR was sampled from a woman aged 18-30 years with multiple sclerosis. The sequenced DNA: TGCAGTGCTAGAGTGGACGGCCTCCCCTACAATGAGCAGTTCTTC. Its protein is CSARVDGLPYNEQFF.